The present TCR beta chain was sequenced within a study of identifying expanded T cells in peripheral blood. Clones were sequenced by immunoSEQ multiplex PCR, and TCRdb holds only the in-frame ones, with some missing. The sample includes roughly 82,000 clones, roughly 81% of them seen just once. The CDR3 extends over 13 amino acids. Germline V gives CDR1 SGHDT, CDR2 YYEEEE. The V and J ends lost 4 bases and 13 bases, in that order; junction bases with no gene match: 6. Notes on this clone: Antigen specificity is unknown.

General study results and limits: Over two and four weeks, about 16 and 20 clones changed, versus 1.2 between replicates. Clone count variance between roughly 2-week samples rose with total template count.

Collection occurred without any documented infections or immune events in donors. The chain combines TRBV5-6 with TRBJ2-1; 12 bases map to TRBD2. The material sequenced was blood. The clonotype originates from a person aged 18 to 75 in good health. CDR3 DNA: TGTGCCAGCAGCAAGACTAGCGGGAGTAAACAGTTCTTC. Amino acid sequence: CASSKTSGSKQFF.